These 18 T cell receptor beta chains originate from one sample sequenced in a study of blood T cell repertoires in COVID-19 (dated by TCRdb to 2020 to 2022). The library relied on the immunoSEQ multiplex PCR assay. TCRdb provides this immuneACCESS table in a form limited to in-frame rearrangements. Some clones are lacking; in checked studies, under half of them reflect an unresolved V gene, and why the rest are absent is not known. The sample table holds under 300,000 clones, of which 75% to 90% were seen once. 2.2% of the sample rests with the top ten. The sequenced material came from peripheral blood. The receptors shown here come from a man aged 30 to 39 who had recovered from COVID-19.

The gene calls are TRBV19 and TRBJ2-3; TRBD1 might be the D (7 bases). Germline CDR1 reads LNHDA; CDR2 reads SQIVND (reference sequence). V was trimmed by 2 bases and J by 5 bases, leaving 11 bases between them. The length of the CDR3 is 14 residues. In DNA form, the CDR3 reads TGTGCCAGTAGTATATACAGGGGAGGAGATACGCAGTATTTT. As protein: CASSIYRGGDTQYF.

V is TRBV12-3 or TRBV12-4 and J is TRBJ2-1, with D uncertain. V was clipped by 6 bases and J by 12 bases, with 15 bases between them. This CDR3 contains 12 residues. CDR3 sequence reads: CASRSSTYGQFF. The DNA for the CDR3 is TGTGCCAGCAGATCTTCGACATATGGGCAGTTCTTC.

The V call is TRBV6-5, the J call TRBJ2-2; TRBD1 aligns across 8 bases. Germline CDR1 and CDR2: MNHEY and SVGAGI. J was trimmed by 7 bases and V by 6 bases; bases with no gene match: 10. There are 15 residues in the CDR3. DNA for the CDR3: TGTGCCAGCAGACGCGGACAGGGTAGGGACGGGGAGCTGTTTTTT. It yields the protein CASRRGQGRDGELFF.

This clone occurred a few times. The rearrangement joins TRBV3-1 (or the pseudogene TRBV3-2) to TRBJ2-1; 8 bases match TRBD2. Trimming at V came to 4 bases and at J to 2 bases, leaving 7 bases not matched to a gene. Looked up from germline, CDR1 is LGHDT and CDR2 is YNNKEL (reference sequence). CDR3 length equals 16 residues. The CDR3 nucleotides are TGTGCCAGCAGCCTCCGACTAGCGACGACCTACAATGAGCAGTTCTTC. This encodes CASSLRLATTYNEQFF.

The chain carries TRBV12-5 and TRBJ2-7; 7 bases map to TRBD2. The V gene's germline CDR1 is LGHNT and CDR2 FRNRAP. The CDR3 extends over 15 amino acids. Germline trimming cut 0 bases from V and 5 bases from J; bases unmatched to any gene: 7. CDR3 protein: CASGLVGEGEDEQYF. The CDR3, as DNA: TGTGCTAGTGGTTTGGTAGGGGAGGGAGAGGACGAGCAGTACTTC.

A single count supports this clone. The chain has TRBV19 and TRBJ2-1; TRBD2 aligns across 9 bases. V shed 10 bases, J shed 5 bases, and the junction held 12 bases outside the gene matches. CDR3 size: 15 residues. Germline CDR1 and CDR2: LNHDA and SQIVND (reference sequence). This chain's CDR3 is CATSGLAGADNEQFF. In DNA, the CDR3 is TGTGCCACTTCGGGGTTAGCGGGGGCGGACAATGAGCAGTTCTTC. Together with reference TRBV19 and TRBJ2-1, the CDR3 gives the full variable domain: DGGITQSPKYLFRKEGQNVTLSCEQNLNHDAMYWYRQDPGQGLRLIYYSQIVNDFQKGDIAEGYSVSREKKESFPLTVTSAQKNPTAFYLCATSGLAGADNEQFFGPGTRLTVL.

This clone was seen once. J is TRBJ1-4 and V is TRBV11-2, with a tentative D call TRBD1 (6 bases). The ends were cut back, 4 bases at V and 1 base at J, with 10 bases in the middle. Germline CDR1 reads SGHAT; CDR2 reads FQNNGV. This CDR3 is built from 15 residues. The CDR3 DNA sequence: TGTGCCAGCAGCTATGCGGACAGAACTAATGAAAAACTGTTTTTT. This translates into CASSYADRTNEKLFF.

The genes are TRBV7-2 and TRBJ1-5, with 9 bases aligning to TRBD1. The ends lost 5 bases at V and 4 bases at J; junction bases unmatched: 3. The CDR3 is 14 residues long. CDR1 SGHTA and CDR2 FQGNSA come from the germline V gene. Here the CDR3 DNA reads TGTGCCAGCAGCCAACAGGGGGCAAATCAGCCCCAGCATTTT. Translating it yields CASSQQGANQPQHF.

The chain combines TRBV15 with TRBJ1-6; 9 nucleotides line up with TRBD1. Germline CDR1 reads LNHNV; CDR2 reads YYDKDF (reference sequence). After removal of 1 base from V and 7 bases from J, the junction contained 11 bases not matched to a gene. The CDR3 loop spans 18 amino acids. The CDR3 nucleotides read TGTGCCACCAGCAGAGCGGGGCCGGGACAGGGAGGGAATTCACCCCTCCACTTT. Translating gives CATSRAGPGQGGNSPLHF.

The chain links TRBV11-2 to TRBJ2-5, with TRBD2 matching 8 bases. Germline loops: CDR1 SGHAT, CDR2 FQNNGV. V lost 6 bases to trimming and J lost 0 bases; unmatched junction nucleotides: 6. The CDR3 length is 15 residues. In DNA form, the CDR3 reads TGTGCCAGCAGGGGACTAGGGGGGTACCAAGAGACCCAGTACTTC. This codes for CASRGLGGYQETQYF.

The rearrangement joins TRBV6-2 or TRBV6-3 to TRBJ2-3; tentative D call: TRBD2 (6 bases). Germline values: CDR1 MNHEY, CDR2 SVGEGT. The CDR3 sequence is 14 residues long. Trimming took 5 bases from V and 0 from J, leaving 9 bases between them. The CDR3 loop reads CASSRGVSTDTQYF. The CDR3 nucleotides are TGTGCCAGCAGTCGCGGGGTGAGCACAGATACGCAGTATTTT.

V usage is TRBV4-2 and J usage is TRBJ1-2; no reliable D call. The CDR3 sequence is 15 residues long. Germline CDR1 reads LGHNA; CDR2 reads YNFKEQ. Trimming stripped 1 base from V and 4 bases from J, with 13 bases between. CDR3 region: CASSQAPVNAYGYTF. The CDR3 region has the DNA TGTGCCAGCAGCCAAGCGCCGGTGAATGCCTATGGCTACACCTTC.

The J gene is TRBJ2-7, the V gene TRBV11-2; D ambiguous. There are 14 residues in the CDR3. V was clipped by 0 bases and J by 2 bases, with 8 bases between them. The germline gives CDR1 SGHAT, CDR2 FQNNGV. CDR3 nucleotides: TGTGCCAGCAGCTTAGATCCGGCGGCCTACGAGCAGTACTTC. Its protein is CASSLDPAAYEQYF.

CDR3 nucleotides: TGTGCCAGTAGCGCCGGCGGGGAGACCCAGTACTTC. Encoded protein: CASSAGGETQYF. This sequence joins TRBV19 and TRBJ2-5, with D perhaps TRBD2 (5 bases). The germline V gene has CDR1 LNHDA and CDR2 SQIVND (reference sequence). The length of the CDR3 is 12 residues. V lost 6 bases and J 5 bases, leaving 10 bases between the germline ends. Full variable domain (remainder filled in from reference TRBV19 and TRBJ2-5): DGGITQSPKYLFRKEGQNVTLSCEQNLNHDAMYWYRQDPGQGLRLIYYSQIVNDFQKGDIAEGYSVSREKKESFPLTVTSAQKNPTAFYLCASSAGGETQYFGPGTRLLVL.

This clone has only one observation. The chain recombines TRBV11-3 with TRBJ2-5; D might be TRBD2 (8 bases). The CDR3 totals 15 residues. Trimming cost V 7 bases and J 2 bases, with 17 bases left between them. The germline V gene has CDR1 SGHNT and CDR2 YENEEA. This CDR3 reads CASTPGGGQQETQYF. CDR3 bases: TGTGCCAGCACCCCGGGGGGGGGACAGCAAGAGACCCAGTACTTC.

V gene TRBV2 combines with J gene TRBJ1-3, with 7 bases lining up with TRBD1. Trimming at V came to 9 bases and at J to 1 base, leaving 6 bases not matched to a gene. The germline CDR1 and CDR2 sequences are SNHLY and FYNNEI. This CDR3 comprises 14 residues. The CDR3 loop reads CASRQGPSGNTIYF. CDR3 coding DNA: TGTGCCAGTCGACAGGGCCCATCTGGAAACACCATATATTTT.

The chain employs TRBV10-3 and TRBJ1-1; D is ambiguous. V was shortened by 4 bases and J by 4 bases, with 19 bases between the two germline ends. CDR3 length equals 16 residues. The germline V gene encodes CDR1 ENHRY and CDR2 SYGVKD. CDR3 sequence (DNA): TGTGCCATCAGTGCATTACGAAGGACTTGGGGCACTGAAGCTTTCTTT. This encodes CAISALRRTWGTEAFF.

This clone came up once. The V call is TRBV6-5, the J call TRBJ2-2; D unclear. CDR3 length: 14 residues. Trimming took 0 bases from V and 1 from J, leaving 3 bases between them. CDR1 is MNHEY and CDR2 is SVGAGI in the germline V gene. The CDR3, as DNA: TGTGCCAGCAGTTACTCCCGGAACACCGGGGAGCTGTTTTTT. It codes for CASSYSRNTGELFF.